The clone carrying this T cell receptor beta chain was seen more than once but under ten times. TCRdb independently ran MiXCR on the RT-PCR reads; one entry per CDR3 protein. The sample yields about a million distinct CDR3 sequences, roughly 17% seen once. This entry comes from a study of patients and donors after allogeneic stem cell transplantation. This CDR3 has 15 amino acids. Germline CDR1 reads MNHEY; CDR2 reads SVGAGI. Trimming took 3 bases from V and 3 from J; bases not matched to a gene: 7. Sequences were obtained from blood, either unsorted or a sorted T cell fraction (not recorded which). The TCR comes from a human donor who was either an allogeneic HSCT recipient or a stem cell or donor lymphocyte infusion donor (not recorded which). It is not recorded whose cells these are; they may come from a transplant donor. This chain connects TRBV6-5 to TRBJ2-7; 8 bases align to TRBD1. CDR3 region: CASSYPGQGIYEQYF. In DNA, the CDR3 is TGTGCCAGCAGTTATCCCGGACAGGGCATCTACGAGCAGTACTTC.